The rows below give T cell receptor beta chains drawn from one sample of a study of T cell repertoires in cytomegalovirus infection. Their target antigens are unknown. One entry per CDR3 protein results from TCRdb running MiXCR on the reads. The repertoire has tens of thousands of distinct CDR3 sequences, about 20% of them found once; the top ten carry roughly two thirds. The material sequenced was CD8+ T cells from cultured PBMCs, taken from culture after CMV antigen stimulation. All receptors derive from a human donor in good health (CMV status not recorded). Some clones in this sample may be carry-over from other donors' samples. CDR3s include the opening cysteine and the closing phenylalanine or tryptophan. D genes are given only for firm matches. Clone size appears in some rows only: once, few, many, or a class for an expanded clone.

J gene,D gene,V gene,clone size,CDR3 protein,CDR3 DNA
TRBJ1-1,TRBD1,TRBV7-6,.,CASSFLEGTENTEAFF,TGTGCCAGCAGCTTCCTGGAAGGGACAGAGAACACTGAAGCTTTCTTT
TRBJ1-3,.,TRBV15,few,CATSRDRVRGSGNTIYF,TGTGCCACCAGCAGAGACCGGGTCAGGGGCTCTGGAAACACCATATATTTT
TRBJ2-1,.,TRBV5-4,.,CASSLLGYEQFF,TGTGCCAGCAGCTTATTGGGCTATGAGCAGTTCTTC
TRBJ2-5,TRBD2,TRBV6-2/TRBV6-3,.,CASRRTSGGKETQYF,TGTGCCAGCAGACGGACTAGCGGGGGGAAAGAGACCCAGTACTTC
TRBJ2-3,.,TRBV11-1,.,CASTAYRYSITDTQYF,TGTGCCAGCACCGCTTACCGGTATTCGATTACAGATACGCAGTATTTT
TRBJ2-7,TRBD1,TRBV6-2/TRBV6-3,.,CASSSRGQTNHYEQYF,TGTGCCAGCAGTTCTAGGGGACAGACAAACCACTACGAGCAGTACTTC
TRBJ1-5,.,TRBV19,.,CASSIPREPQHF,TGTGCCAGTAGTATTCCGCGGGAGCCCCAGCATTTT
TRBJ1-1,.,TRBV6-1,few,CASSPLLGTATEAFF,TGTGCCAGCAGTCCCCTCCTGGGGACGGCCACTGAAGCTTTCTTT
TRBJ2-1,TRBD1,TRBV7-9,.,CASSLVGRGNEQFF,TGTGCCAGCAGCTTAGTCGGCAGGGGGAATGAGCAGTTCTTC
TRBJ2-7,.,TRBV7-2,few,CASRQGTSYEQYF,TGTGCCAGCCGTCAGGGCACCTCCTACGAGCAGTACTTC
TRBJ2-3,.,TRBV6-1,.,CASSLDIRTDTQYF,TGTGCCAGCAGTCTGGACATCCGCACAGATACGCAGTATTTT
TRBJ1-1,TRBD1,TRBV7-2,few,CASSLARTGITEAFF,TGTGCCAGCAGCTTAGCAAGGACAGGGATCACTGAAGCTTTCTTT
TRBJ1-4,.,TRBV27,few,CASSVAGEKLFF,TGTGCCAGCAGCGTAGCGGGTGAAAAACTGTTTTTT
TRBJ1-1,.,TRBV4-1,few,CASSQGMAGGTEAFF,TGCGCCAGCAGCCAGGGGATGGCGGGCGGGACTGAAGCTTTCTTT
TRBJ1-4,TRBD1,TRBV7-2,.,CASSSRRGQANEKLFF,TGTGCCAGCAGCTCGCGCAGGGGGCAGGCTAATGAAAAACTGTTTTTT
TRBJ1-1,.,TRBV18,.,CASSLNALIRGRDTEAFF,TGTGCCAGCTCCCTGAACGCTTTAATAAGGGGTCGGGACACTGAAGCTTTCTTT
TRBJ1-2,TRBD1,TRBV14,.,CASSHTGTGGGYTF,TGTGCCAGCAGCCATACCGGGACAGGGGGTGGCTACACCTTC
TRBJ2-7,.,TRBV6-1,many,CASSLLGSYEQYF,TGTGCCAGCAGCCTTTTGGGTTCCTACGAGCAGTACTTC
TRBJ1-5,.,TRBV7-8,few,CASSLERASNQPQHF,TGTGCCAGCAGCTTAGAAAGGGCAAGCAATCAGCCCCAGCATTTT
TRBJ2-1,.,TRBV7-2,.,CASIIFTTGSSYNEQFF,TGTGCCAGCATAATCTTTACAACAGGTTCTTCCTACAATGAGCAGTTCTTC
TRBJ1-6,.,TRBV28,.,CASSLGYNSPLHF,TGTGCCAGCAGTTTAGGCTATAATTCACCCCTCCACTTT
TRBJ2-7,.,TRBV7-9,.,CASSLLDPEREQYF,TGTGCCAGCAGCTTACTGGACCCAGAACGGGAGCAGTACTTC
TRBJ2-2,TRBD1,TRBV12-3/TRBV12-4,.,CASTIGQGISNTGELFF,TGTGCCAGCACCATCGGACAGGGTATATCGAACACCGGGGAGCTGTTTTTT
TRBJ1-2,.,TRBV27,.,CASSLEHGSYGYTF,TGTGCCAGCAGTTTAGAACACGGATCCTATGGCTACACCTTC
TRBJ1-4,.,TRBV12-3/TRBV12-4,few,CACTPGAPNEKLFF,TGTGCCTGTACGCCGGGGGCGCCTAATGAAAAACTGTTTTTT
TRBJ2-3,.,TRBV2,.,CASRDGKAQYF,TGTGCCAGCAGGGATGGAAAGGCGCAGTATTTT
TRBJ2-3,TRBD2,TRBV7-6,few,CASSLRLAGSNTDTQYF,TGTGCCAGCAGCTTACGACTAGCGGGATCGAACACAGATACGCAGTATTTT
TRBJ2-7,TRBD1,TRBV4-1,.,CASNPAGTGTENEQYF,TGCGCCAGCAACCCGGCGGGGACAGGTACGGAGAACGAGCAGTACTTC
TRBJ2-1,.,TRBV15,.,CATSRYWEVGDNEQFF,TGTGCCACCAGCAGATACTGGGAGGTCGGAGACAATGAGCAGTTCTTC
TRBJ2-6,TRBD1,TRBV28,few,CASSSTGTSGANVLTF,TGTGCCAGCAGTTCGACAGGGACATCTGGGGCCAACGTCCTGACTTTC
TRBJ2-2,.,TRBV19,.,CASSLTASGELFF,TGTGCCAGTAGTCTCACAGCGTCCGGGGAGCTGTTTTTT
TRBJ2-7,TRBD2,TRBV6-1,.,CASSEPRGYEQYF,TGTGCCAGCAGTGAACCGCGGGGGTACGAGCAGTACTTC
TRBJ2-7,.,TRBV7-9,.,CASSPAGTLYEQYF,TGTGCCAGCAGCCCCGCCGGGACTCTCTACGAGCAGTACTTC
TRBJ1-2,.,TRBV28,.,CASSFSGTNYGYTF,TGTGCCAGCAGTTTTTCAGGAACTAACTATGGCTACACCTTC
TRBJ2-2,.,TRBV12-3/TRBV12-4,.,CASSPGSGELFF,TGTGCCAGCAGCCCTGGATCCGGGGAGCTGTTTTTT
TRBJ2-1,TRBD2,TRBV12-3/TRBV12-4,.,CASTLGGGDEQFF,TGTGCCAGCACACTGGGGGGAGGGGATGAGCAGTTCTTC
TRBJ2-7,.,TRBV7-6,.,CASVAGRGPYEQYF,TGTGCCAGCGTGGCAGGCCGAGGCCCCTACGAGCAGTACTTC
TRBJ2-3,TRBD1,TRBV7-8,.,CASSPLGQGRREDTQYF,TGTGCCAGCAGCCCCCTCGGACAGGGGAGGAGGGAAGATACGCAGTATTTT
TRBJ1-1,.,TRBV6-8,once,CASSFSGEIGTEAFF,TGTGCCAGCAGTTTCTCAGGGGAGATAGGGACTGAAGCTTTCTTT
TRBJ1-2,.,TRBV7-8,.,CASRLNRGDGYTF,TGTGCCAGCAGACTCAATCGGGGTGATGGCTACACCTTC
TRBJ1-2,.,TRBV7-9,.,CASSLDRSYGYTF,TGTGCCAGCAGCTTAGACAGGTCCTATGGCTACACCTTC
TRBJ1-1,TRBD1,TRBV7-9,few,CASSLQGAEAFF,TGTGCCAGCAGCCTCCAGGGGGCTGAAGCTTTCTTT
TRBJ2-1,.,TRBV7-9,few,CASSFLGGGPYNEQFF,TGTGCCAGCAGCTTCCTGGGGGGGGGGCCGTACAATGAGCAGTTCTTC
TRBJ2-3,.,TRBV12-3/TRBV12-4,.,CASRSNTDTQYF,TGTGCCAGTCGGAGTAACACAGATACGCAGTATTTT
TRBJ1-2,TRBD1,TRBV6-2/TRBV6-3,few,CASSLGQGIYGYTF,TGTGCCAGCAGCCTCGGACAGGGGATCTATGGCTACACCTTC
TRBJ1-5,.,TRBV4-1,.,CASSQAKGQPQHF,TGCGCCAGCAGCCAAGCTAAGGGGCAGCCCCAGCATTTT